This TCR beta chain comes out of a study of cytomegalovirus exposure and HLA in healthy donors. This clone turned up a few times. What it binds is not known. Germline lookup yields CDR1 SNHLY and CDR2 FYNNEI. CDR3 length: 14 amino acids. Primers: 60 Vbeta forward and 13 Jbeta reverse. The protocol was immunoSEQ multiplex PCR, while the TCRdb copy is restricted to in-frame clones and leaves out a portion. The table shows 120,000 or so clones, with under 12% occurring only once. Study results and limitations: Donors were assumed by presence/absence analyses to have roughly uniform sequencing depth. In a later analysis, TCR beta V- and J-gene trimming was associated with a missense DCLRE1C variant. It was likely that a cluster of highly shared sequence variants was a sequencing artifact.

The chain uses TRBV2 and TRBJ2-2; 10 bases are shared with TRBD1. The sequence came from a woman aged 18-35 years in good health and CMV-seropositive. The sequencing sample was made of PBMCs. The CDR3 nucleotides are TGTTCTTACCGGGCGGGACAGGGGTACGGGGAGCTGTTTTTT. This sequence encodes CSYRAGQGYGELFF.